This TCR beta chain comes out of a study of post-analysis software for immune sequencing data (dated by TCRdb to the mid-2010s). Study-wide context: Disease courses on record covered relapsing-remitting, secondary progressive and progressive-relapsing multiple sclerosis, though some patients had no subtype annotation. A subset of samples was prepared in parallel using single-end sample barcoding, then pooled and co-amplified after Illumina adapter ligation. The patient repertoires were compared against more than 10 previously published healthy control repertoires obtained from donors aged about 6 to 27 years. Summary of the overall study and its limitations: Patients showed significantly higher frequencies than controls for five TRBV segments, among them TRBV5-6, TRBV5-1 and TRBV20-1. Direct clustering with F measure showed strong co-clustering of samples prepared in the same batch, prompting a batch-effect correction. Compared with controls, multiple sclerosis patients had significantly lower normalized Chao1 diversity, a finding suggesting substantial peripheral T-cell clonal expansion. The control group was slightly older than the multiple sclerosis patient group.

The CDR3 spans 15 residues, from the cysteine through the phenylalanine. Here the CDR3 DNA is all that survives: 45 bases in frame from base 1. The germline V gene provides CDR1 SQVTM and CDR2 ANQGSEA. V sheds 2 bases and J sheds 0 bases, leaving 13 bases between their ends. As for this clonotype: Its recognized antigen is unknown. Base qualities are not provided; no much larger clone lies one nucleotide away.

To demonstrate the VDJtools post-analysis software, the study profiled TCR beta repertoires from the peripheral blood of some 13 young patients with multiple sclerosis. The multiple sclerosis patients were children and adolescents between about 6 and 16 years of age. The library was obtained by PCR. Sequenced using an Illumina HiSeq 2500. To reduce PCR and sequencing biases, unique molecular identifiers were incorporated into the TCR beta cDNA libraries. Per 1 to 10 million input T cells, approximately 500,000 cDNA molecules were obtained, such that each molecule approximated one T cell. The same protocol used for the earlier healthy control dataset was applied to prepare and sequence the patient libraries. Within a given batch, samples were prepared together, multiplexed and sequenced on the same HiSeq lane. Per the source publication's procedure: Raw barcoded reads were processed with MIGEC, discarding single-read molecular identifier groups before consensus assembly and CDR3 extraction. Clonotype tables were post-analysed with VDJtools, normalizing diversity by down-sampling all datasets to the smallest sample size. Repertoire overlap clustering matched CDR3 amino acid but not nucleotide sequences to correct batch-related cross-sample contamination. In TCRdb, the public reads were trimmed at Q25 with fastp and aligned with MiXCR, with productive beta chains retained. Each entry is one CDR3 protein sequence, shown with its most common DNA and genes. These V and J calls originate from TCRdb's pipeline instead of the authors' own analysis. The sample table shows approximately 690,000 distinct CDR3 sequences, and 55% to 70% are seen once. The ten largest clones capture around 11% of the sample.

This sequence uses TRBV29-1 and TRBJ1-2; the D gene assignment is ambiguous. Source material: blood. This clonotype originated in a girl aged 2-15 years with multiple sclerosis. This receptor has the CDR3 CSVERTEDSNYGYTF. The nucleotide sequence is given as TGCAGCGTTGAACGGACGGAAGACTCTAACTATGGCTACACCTTC.